This TCR beta chain derives from a study of T cells in Graves' hyperthyroidism and ophthalmopathy. This clonotype was seen ten or more times. CDR1 and CDR2 from the germline V gene are SGDLS and YYNGEE. The CDR3 is made up of 18 amino acids. V trimming: 2 bases; J trimming: 3 bases; junction bases outside the gene matches: 9. A patient was excluded if there was uncontrolled infection, other autoimmune disease, pregnancy or lactation. Amplification targeted TCR beta CDR3 regions from RNA transcripts. HTBI primers drove first-round RT-PCR of the TCR CDR3. TCRdb redid the calling of the multiplex PCR reads with MiXCR, one entry per CDR3 protein. The data show approximately 400,000 distinct CDR3 sequences, with roughly 14% seen just once and about 19% held by the top ten.

The sequence derives from a woman under 40 with Graves' ophthalmopathy. The V gene is TRBV9, the J gene TRBJ2-1, with 12 bases identical to TRBD1. Sequencing used blood. This CDR3 is CASSVGQGARFYYNEQFF. DNA for the CDR3: TGTGCCAGCAGCGTGGGACAGGGGGCGCGGTTTTACTACAATGAGCAGTTCTTC. Combining the CDR3 with reference TRBV9 and TRBJ2-1 gives the whole variable domain DSGVTQTPKHLITATGQRVTLRCSPRSGDLSVYWYQQSLDQGLQFLIQYYNGEERAKGNILERFSAQQFPDLHSELNLSSLELGDSALYFCASSVGQGARFYYNEQFFGPGTRLTVL.